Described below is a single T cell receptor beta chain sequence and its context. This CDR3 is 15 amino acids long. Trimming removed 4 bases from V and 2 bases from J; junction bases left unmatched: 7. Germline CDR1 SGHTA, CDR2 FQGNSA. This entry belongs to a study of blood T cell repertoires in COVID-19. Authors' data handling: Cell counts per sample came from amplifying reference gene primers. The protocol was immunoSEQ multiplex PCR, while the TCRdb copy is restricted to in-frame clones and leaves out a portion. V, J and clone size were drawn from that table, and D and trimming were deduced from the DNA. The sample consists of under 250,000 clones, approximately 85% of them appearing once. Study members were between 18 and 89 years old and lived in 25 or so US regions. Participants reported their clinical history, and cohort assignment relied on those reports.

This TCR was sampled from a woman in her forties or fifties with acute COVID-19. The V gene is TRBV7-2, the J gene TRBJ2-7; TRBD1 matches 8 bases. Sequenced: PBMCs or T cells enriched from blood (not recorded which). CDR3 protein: CASSSSRTGTYEQYF. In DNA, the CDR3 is TGTGCCAGCAGCTCGTCACGGACAGGGACCTACGAGCAGTACTTC.